This TCR beta chain originates from a study of shared clonotypes between healthy human individuals (TCRdb year 2020). Study-wide context: A few men and a couple of women, aged 18 to 49 years, made up the cohort. Per donor, leukapheresis produced somewhere between about 0.85 and 10 billion PBMCs. To estimate repertoire size and how much clonotypes are shared between individuals, the study performed deep sequencing of blood TCR repertoires from five healthy adults. Libraries were prepared and TCR repertoires were sequenced by different laboratories using diverse techniques, in order to increase sequencing depth and limit assay-specific biases. Per donor, three plates each were used for CD4 naive and CD4 memory, two for CD8 naive, and one for CD8 memory.

In regard to this clone: Its antigen is not yet known. At one boundary the junction diverges from the germline segment, which might be a read error.

The donors were healthy, HIV-negative adults who had no recently reported acute infections or vaccinations. All donors were Caucasian adults living in Nashville, Tennessee, USA. CD4+ T cells were enriched by magnetic negative selection, after which naive cells were positively selected on CD45RA and the negative fraction was taken as the memory subset. Blood was collected by leukapheresis, and PBMCs were isolated by Ficoll-Histopaque density gradient centrifugation and then cryopreserved in liquid nitrogen vapor phase. Purity and quantity of every magnetically sorted T cell population were checked by analytical flow cytometry. Genomic DNA was isolated from every sorted fraction and measured by UV absorbance on a Nanodrop 2000c. Including cysteine and phenylalanine, the CDR3 has 17 amino acids. CDR3 DNA only is kept here, 51 bases in frame from base 1. CDR1 SGHDT and CDR2 YYEEEE were looked up in the germline V gene.

Using the deep immunoSEQ assay, multiplex PCR amplified TCR CDR3 regions from genomic DNA. Extracted genomic DNA from each cell subset was distributed evenly across all wells of several immunoSEQ 96-well plates, and each plate was treated as a replicate. For sorted subsets, approximately 0.2 ug of genomic DNA, equivalent to 30,000 or so T cell genomes, went into each replicate PCR. Purified libraries were measured with a Qubit 3.0 fluorometer, size-checked on a Bioanalyzer 2100, and measured again with the KAPA Library Quantification kit. A separate single-read 150-cycle Illumina NextSeq 550 flow cell was used to sequence each immunoSEQ 96-well plate. The published analysis was carried out like this. Because the immunoSEQ output held only junctional sequences and lacked quality scores, the filtering could not match the filtering applied to full-length reads. To assign V/J genes and CDR3, sequences were annotated using PyIR, a Python wrapper for IgBLAST v1.9, with IMGT germline references. Reads were removed for weak V/J assignments (E-value above 1e-6), missing CDR3, stop codons, out-of-frame junctions, or ambiguous translated residues. A V3J clonotype was defined by an identical inferred V gene, J gene, and CDR3 amino acid sequence. Percentage overlap between repertoires was calculated by dividing the number of shared unique clonotypes by the size of the smaller repertoire. Repertoire richness was assessed with RTK rarefaction, the Chao1 estimator, and Recon v2.1 estimates of unobserved clonotypes. Generation probabilities for all TCRbeta clonotypes obtained by the gDNA method from a few donors were computed using OLGA. TCRdb took over this immuneACCESS table, retaining in-frame rearrangements with V and J assigned. Such tables are incomplete; in checked studies, under half of the missing clones stem from an unresolved V gene, and the remainder is unexplained. Clone size and V and J calls were adopted from that table, with D and trimming inferred from the DNA. In all, the sample holds over 850,000 clones, and 78% of those were seen once. The top ten clones comprise approximately 0.56% of the sample.

Study-level results and caveats: Based on pairwise subsampling, the degree of clonotype sharing among donors was expected to be affected by sequencing depth. Higher generation probabilities were observed for clonotypes shared by all four sorted-subset donors than for non-shared clonotypes. Incomplete sequencing was indicated by rarefaction of sorted-subset datasets, despite the large sequencing depth. Sampling was restricted to blood, and TCR repertoires in tissue are likely to differ from TCR repertoires in blood. Across four donors, roughly 5.4% of naive CD4, roughly 3.5% of naive CD8, roughly 2.3% of memory CD4, and 0.4% to 0.45% of memory CD8 clonotypes were shared. Because the study included a small number of donors, the genetic and exposure-history diversity represented was limited. Estimated clonotype richness was generally larger for naive than for memory subsets.

What was sequenced was memory CD4+ T cells from PBMCs. Sample cell subset or site, as interpreted from the label and publication: CD45RA-negative fraction. This clonotype was sampled from a man aged 18 to 29 in good health. Some clones in this sample may be carry-over from other donors' samples. The chain is assembled from TRBV5-6 and TRBJ1-3; TRBD1 aligns with 11 central bases. The CDR3 protein is CASSSRVRQRTGGAGDF. The DNA is TGTGCCAGCAGCTCCCGTGTCAGGCAACGGACAGGGGGCGCCGGGGATTTT.